The source of this T cell receptor beta chain is a study of blood T cells in healthy people across ages (dated by TCRdb to 2014 to 2015). With respect to the entire study: In model experiments, roughly one uniquely barcoded TCR beta cDNA molecule per two T cells was captured by template switching. Using deep sequencing normalized with unique cDNA molecular identifiers, the study measured how TCR beta repertoire diversity changes with age. The donors were divided into four age groups: young (average about 15 years), middle-aged (about 39), aged (around 67) and long-lived (about 79). Donors of different ages were randomly distributed across sequencing lanes to avoid experimental bias. Using the same blood draw, the study looked at two additional independent replicas of 1 million unique cDNA reads for two donors, one aged 18 to 29 and the other aged 80 or older. The investigation overall reported the following: Conclusive comparison of naive and antigen-experienced compartments was prevented by the profiling of bulk unsorted PBMCs. There was a strong correlation between observed TCR beta diversity and the percentage of naive T cells measured by flow cytometry. Because donor CMV infection status was unknown, age-related changes in expanded clonotypes were potentially confounded. Total diversity estimates from one million sequenced T cells were considered lower bounds and underestimates. Observed TCR beta diversity per million T cells fell roughly linearly with age, and a significant reduction was already apparent by age around 44. Compared with the aged group, the long-lived group had more naive CD4+ T cells, fewer expanded clones and increased TCR diversity, suggesting age selection.

The approximately 39 donors, aged roughly 6 to 90 years, were systemically healthy Caucasian individuals from Russia. Around 10 milliliters of peripheral blood were drawn from each donor into EDTA-treated Vacutainer tubes. Ficoll-Paque density-gradient centrifugation was used to isolate PBMCs, with at least 6 million per sample. Total RNA was extracted from PBMCs with Trizol reagent, with at least 5 micrograms obtained per sample. The percentages of naive CD45RAhigh/CD27high T cells were determined by flow cytometry on a PBMC aliquot from every donor. V lost 6 bases and J lost 9 bases; the stretch between them is 12 bases long. From its cysteine to its phenylalanine, the CDR3 spans 11 amino acids. Only CDR3 DNA is held: 33 bases, read in frame from base 1. From the germline V gene (reference sequence), CDR1 is DFQATT and CDR2 is SNEGSKA. Concerning this clonotype itself: Its target antigen remains unknown. One base away lies a much larger clone, so this may be a sequencing read error.

The library was prepared using 5' RACE. For sequencing, an Illumina HiSeq 2500 was employed. A second PCR of about 6 to 12 cycles was run with a J-beta primer mix and a sample-barcoded 5' primer. Each TCR beta cDNA molecule received a unique molecular identifier from a template-switch 5' adaptor carrying 12 random nucleotides. Each sample yielded at least 3 million CDR3-containing paired-end reads. All of the RNA was converted into first-strand cDNA using the Mint cDNA synthesis kit, with a TRBC-specific oligonucleotide serving as the primer. All cDNA was treated with uracil-DNA glycosylase and then went through a first 18-cycle PCR with the universal primers M1SS and BC2_uni_R. Concerning the study's data processing: Each sample was normalized by randomly selecting 1 million high-quality reads, each carrying a distinct molecular identifier. Instead of being binned into consensus sequences, reads with shared molecular identifiers were discarded. MiTCR, set to a Q25 quality threshold and the strictest error-elimination algorithm, was used for CDR3 identification, clonotype clustering and error correction. A nonparametric unseen species model with Euler transformation was used to estimate lower-bound total TCR beta diversity. TCRdb took the public reads, trimmed them with fastp at Q25, ran MiXCR for clone calling and kept in-frame beta chains. One record per CDR3 amino acid sequence lists the most common genes and DNA. What appears here as the V and J calls and clone size reflects TCRdb's work, not the paper's. Recorded for this sample are 650,000 to 700,000 distinct CDR3 sequences; about 32% of them occurred a single time. Roughly 15% of the sample comes from the top ten.

The sample consisted of blood. The clonotype originates from a woman of 80 years or more in good health. Donor details come from another sample of the same person, matched by shared clones. The chain uses TRBV20-1 and TRBJ2-1; no D gene call is confident. The encoded CDR3 is CSAKYLAEQFF. At the DNA level, the sequence is TGCAGTGCCAAGTACCTCGCTGAGCAGTTCTTC.